The T cell receptor beta chain described here comes from a study of response to subunit inactivated influenza vaccine. Study-wide points: It was the authors' suggestion that each seasonal influenza vaccination recruits few new T cells.

This clonotype occurred a few times. Its antigen is undetermined. One entry per CDR3 protein, called by TCRdb with MiXCR from the RT-PCR reads. The sample lists about 500,000 distinct CDR3 sequences; approximately 7.8% were seen once. The clonotype was recovered from a man between 50 and 70 years old who received an inactivated influenza vaccine. The material sequenced was PBMCs from blood, taken around 25 months after vaccination.

The CDR3 spells CASSLAYGEQFF. The DNA for the CDR3 is TGTGCCAGCAGCTTAGCATACGGGGAGCAGTTCTTC. This chain uses TRBV7-8 with TRBJ2-1; D is ambiguous. V gave up 0 bases and J gave up 10 bases, with 7 bases separating them. The CDR3 is 12 residues long. In germline, CDR1 is SGHVS, CDR2 FQNEAQ.